A selection of T cell receptor beta chains follows, all from one sample in a study of cytomegalovirus exposure and HLA in healthy donors. Profiling relied on immunoSEQ multiplex PCR, and the TCRdb table lists in-frame clones only, not all of them. The data hold 200,000 or so clones, with roughly 84% observed a single time. The specimen was PBMCs. All receptors derive from a boy aged 2 to 10 in good health and CMV-seronegative. CDR3s include the opening cysteine and the closing phenylalanine or tryptophan. The D gene is left open where the match is weak. Some rows have no size entry. The others give once, few or many, or a class for an expanded clone.

j_gene,d_gene,abundance,v_gene,CDR3aa,CDR3nt
TRBJ2-7,TRBD2,.,TRBV6-5,CASMRTSGASYEQYF,TGTGCCAGCATGAGAACTAGCGGGGCCTCCTACGAGCAGTACTTC
TRBJ2-7,.,.,TRBV29-1,CSVAYWGQKGEQYF,TGCAGCGTGGCATATTGGGGGCAGAAGGGCGAGCAGTACTTC
TRBJ1-1,.,.,TRBV30,CAWSGAAEAFF,TGTGCCTGGAGTGGGGCCGCCGAAGCTTTCTTT
TRBJ2-7,.,.,TRBV7-6,CASSPGDSYEQYF,TGTGCCAGCAGTCCAGGGGACTCCTACGAGCAGTACTTC
TRBJ2-7,TRBD1,once,TRBV27,CASWMTGTYEQYF,TGTGCCAGCTGGATGACAGGGACCTACGAGCAGTACTTC
TRBJ1-2,TRBD1,.,TRBV10-3,CATTPGTGDYGYTF,TGTGCCACAACCCCAGGGACAGGGGACTATGGCTACACCTTC
TRBJ2-7,.,few,TRBV6-1,CASRSSPGYEQYF,TGTGCCAGCAGGAGCTCACCTGGCTACGAGCAGTACTTC
TRBJ1-2,.,.,TRBV14,CASSQDREGGYTF,TGTGCCAGCAGCCAAGACAGGGAAGGAGGCTACACCTTC
TRBJ2-7,TRBD1,.,TRBV12-5,CASAYGQGVSYEQYF,TGTGCTAGTGCCTACGGACAGGGTGTCTCCTACGAGCAGTACTTC
TRBJ2-1,.,once,TRBV5-1,CASSFASVVPSNEQFF,TGCGCCAGCAGCTTCGCTAGCGTAGTTCCCTCCAATGAGCAGTTCTTC
TRBJ1-1,.,.,TRBV6-6,CASSYSGGDTKAFF,TGTGCCAGCAGTTACTCGGGGGGGGACACTAAAGCTTTCTTT
TRBJ1-2,TRBD1,.,TRBV9,CASSEAGQGAGGYTF,TGTGCCAGCAGCGAAGCGGGACAGGGGGCTGGTGGCTACACCTTC
TRBJ1-5,.,once,TRBV9,CASSVQDNQPQHF,TGTGCCAGCAGCGTTCAGGACAATCAGCCCCAGCATTTT
TRBJ2-2,.,.,TRBV4-1,CASSQDSYTGELFF,TGCGCCAGCAGCCAAGATTCCTACACCGGGGAGCTGTTTTTT
TRBJ2-3,TRBD1,.,TRBV29-1,CSVAGTASTDTQYF,TGCAGCGTGGCCGGGACAGCCAGCACAGATACGCAGTATTTT
TRBJ1-1,.,.,TRBV9,CASTEGQQNTEAFF,TGTGCCAGCACCGAAGGACAGCAGAACACTGAAGCTTTCTTT
TRBJ1-2,.,.,TRBV18,CASSPPAGDYTF,TGTGCCAGCTCACCACCGGCAGGGGACTACACCTTC
TRBJ2-6,TRBD1,.,TRBV27,CASSPGTGNSGANVLTF,TGTGCCAGCAGTCCTGGGACAGGGAACTCTGGGGCCAACGTCCTGACTTTC
TRBJ2-5,.,.,TRBV5-1,CASSLFTGGEETQYF,TGCGCCAGCAGCTTGTTCACGGGGGGCGAGGAGACCCAGTACTTC
TRBJ1-1,.,.,TRBV9,CASSVADGSTEAFF,TGTGCCAGCAGCGTAGCTGATGGGAGCACTGAAGCTTTCTTT
TRBJ2-5,.,.,TRBV5-1,CASSLEGRGVEETQYF,TGCGCCAGCAGCTTGGAGGGCCGCGGGGTTGAGGAGACCCAGTACTTC
TRBJ1-5,.,.,TRBV7-2,CASSLAGGSNQPQHF,TGTGCCAGCAGCTTAGCGGGGGGTAGCAATCAGCCCCAGCATTTT
TRBJ2-1,TRBD2,.,TRBV7-8,CASSLGLAGSISYNEQFF,TGTGCCAGCAGCTTAGGACTAGCCGGGTCGATCTCCTACAATGAGCAGTTCTTC
TRBJ2-1,TRBD1,.,TRBV10-3,CAISPGGQGYNEQFF,TGTGCCATCAGTCCCGGGGGACAGGGGTACAATGAGCAGTTCTTC
TRBJ1-2,.,.,TRBV30,CAWTANYGYTF,TGTGCCTGGACTGCTAACTATGGCTACACCTTC
TRBJ1-1,TRBD1,once,TRBV19,CAISNTGDTEAFF,TGTGCTATCTCAAACACAGGGGACACTGAAGCTTTCTTT
TRBJ1-2,.,.,TRBV7-9,CASNPDGALTSYGYTF,TGTGCCAGCAACCCCGATGGGGCCCTTACCAGCTATGGCTACACCTTC